The 16 T cell receptor beta chains in this list originate from one sample, sequenced in a study of tumor and adjacent non-tumor tissue in lung cancer (dated by TCRdb to 2016 to 2019). The receptor library was made with multiplex PCR. These reads were obtained on an Illumina HiSeq 2500. Following protocols modified from ARM-PCR, the researchers constructed TCRbeta libraries through three rounds of nested PCR with primers (Table S4). TCRdb itself trimmed the public reads at Q25 with fastp, ran MiXCR and retained productive beta chains. Under each unique CDR3 protein, matching rows form one entry showing the most common genes and DNA. Across this sample there are approximately 120,000 distinct CDR3 sequences, with about 61% seen only once. Over 15% of the sample goes to the ten largest clones. RNA was isolated from bulk, unsorted tissue, and RNA quality was assessed with a NanoDrop ND-1000 and an Agilent 2100. The normal lung samples consisted of distant non-tumor tissue collected more than 3 cm from the tumor edge.

The sequencing input was distant non-tumor lung tissue. The origin of the receptors is a man in his 60s with non-small cell lung cancer.

With regard to this clonotype: This sequence may be a read error, since a much larger clone differs from it by one base. The chain joins TRBV12-3 or TRBV12-4 to TRBJ2-1; D is possibly TRBD1 (6 bases). This CDR3 spans 15 amino acids. The V and J ends lost 5 bases and 2 bases respectively, with 13 bases between them. CDR3 DNA: TGTGCCAGCAGTATAGACAGGCGTGCCTACAATGAGCAGTTCTTC. It codes for CASSIDRRAYNEQFF.

Regarding this clonotype: Given a much more abundant clone one base away, this may be a read error. The J gene is TRBJ2-5, the V gene TRBV7-9, with a possible D match to TRBD2 (6 bases). The germline V gene encodes CDR1 SEHNR and CDR2 FQNEAQ (reference sequence). The CDR3 runs to 18 residues. The V and J ends lost 5 bases and 5 bases respectively, with 27 bases between them. This CDR3 is CASSIPGGNGSLSETQYF. The CDR3, as DNA: TGTGCCAGCAGCATCCCCGGCGGTAACGGGAGCCTTAGTGAGACCCAGTACTTC.

Notes on this clonotype: The junction and the germline gene differ at one end; a read error may be behind it. The chain joins TRBV11-3 to TRBJ1-1; no clear D. The CDR3 consists of 13 residues. Germline V gene sequence: CDR1 SGHNT, CDR2 YENEEA. For the CDR3, the DNA is TGTGCCAGCAGTTTAGATACTGGGGTTGAAACTTTCTTT. It is translated as CASSLDTGVETFF.

CDR3 DNA: TGTACCGGCGGTTACTCAGGTTCAGGGGGTGCATCCCCCCAGCATTTT. It specifies CTGGYSGSGGASPQHF. This chain links TRBV6-2 or TRBV6-3 with TRBJ1-5, with TRBD1 matching over 7 bases. The CDR3 runs to 16 residues. Looked up from germline, CDR1 is MNHEY and CDR2 is SVGEGT.

This chain uses TRBV10-2 with TRBJ2-3; D might be TRBD1 (5 bases). CDR1 is WSHSY and CDR2 is SAAADI in the germline V gene. The CDR3 is 14 residues long. In nucleotides, the CDR3 is TGCGCAAGTTTGACAGACTTATTCATAGATACGCAGTATTTT. It translates to CASLTDLFIDTQYF.

Worth noting for this clonotype: A clone one base away is much larger, so this may be a read error. V gene TRBV6-6 combines with J gene TRBJ1-1, with D unclear. Germline loops: CDR1 MNHNY, CDR2 SVGAGI (reference sequence). The CDR3 runs 12 residues. The CDR3 DNA reads TGTGTCAGCAGTTACGTAGACACTGAAGCTTTCTTT. The encoded protein is CVSSYVDTEAFF.

This clonotype showed up many times. This chain links TRBV6-5 with TRBJ1-2; 9 bases line up with TRBD1. Germline CDR1 reads MNHEY; CDR2 reads SVGAGI. Trimming cost V 7 bases and J 8 bases; bases outside gene matches: 8. The CDR3 has 13 amino acids. The DNA for the CDR3 is TGTGCCAGCACCTATCGACAGGGGGGCGGCTACACCTTC. Translation: CASTYRQGGGYTF.

This clonotype was seen at least ten times. J is TRBJ1-6 and V is TRBV7-9, with D tentatively TRBD1 (6 bases). The germline V gene encodes CDR1 SEHNR and CDR2 FQNEAQ (reference sequence). This CDR3 has 15 residues. Between the trimmed V and J ends, which lost 2 bases and 8 bases, there was a span of 13 bases. Here the CDR3 reads CASSLNAKGDSPLHF. The CDR3 DNA reads as TGTGCCAGCAGCTTAAACGCGAAGGGGGATTCACCCCTCCACTTT.

This clonotype came up a few times. This chain uses TRBV5-1 with TRBJ2-2, with TRBD2 identical over 9 bases. With 2 bases clipped from V and 1 base from J, the junction kept 0 bases outside the gene matches. This CDR3 contains 15 residues. Germline V gene sequence: CDR1 SGHRS, CDR2 YFSETQ. For the CDR3, the DNA is TGCGCCAGCAGCTTTAGCGGGAGGAACACCGGGGAGCTGTTTTTT. Amino acids: CASSFSGRNTGELFF.

Turning to this clonotype: At one end the junction does not follow the germline gene, possibly because of a read error. The chain links TRBV12-3 or TRBV12-4 to TRBJ2-2; perhaps TRBD2 as D (5 bases). This CDR3 region has 15 residues. The CDR3 sequence: CTSSLGRPNTGEQFF. CDR3 bases: TGTACCAGCAGCCTGGGGAGACCGAACACCGGGGAGCAGTTTTTT.

The chain couples TRBV24-1 to TRBJ2-5; the D is unclear. Trimming cost V 10 bases and J 3 bases, with 8 bases left between them. This CDR3 comprises 11 residues. Germline CDR1 is KGHDR and CDR2 is SFDVKD. The CDR3 DNA reads as TGTGCCACTTCGCACAAAGAGACCCAGTACTTC. Protein product: CATSHKETQYF.

The CDR3 reads CASSRSTSVTKSSYNEQFF. The CDR3 nucleotides are TGCGCCAGCAGCAGGTCGACTAGCGTAACCAAAAGCTCCTACAATGAGCAGTTCTTC. The V gene is TRBV5-1, the J gene TRBJ2-1; the match to TRBD2 covers 8 bases. From germline, CDR1 is SGHRS and CDR2 YFSETQ. The CDR3 is 19 residues long. Trimming at V came to 4 bases and at J to 0 bases, leaving 15 bases not matched to a gene.

With respect to this clonotype: The germline gene is not matched at one end of the junction; a read error may be the cause. The chain has TRBV11-2 and TRBJ2-3; D ambiguous. Germline values: CDR1 SGHAT, CDR2 FQNNGV. The CDR3 loop spans 15 amino acids. The CDR3, as DNA: TGTGCCAGCAGCTTAGGGGTAGGGATCACAGATACGCACTATTTT. Translation gives CASSLGVGITDTHYF.

For this clonotype: This may stem from a read error, because a much larger clone lies one nucleotide away. The V and J genes are TRBV6-6 and TRBJ2-7; D is undetermined. The germline V gene encodes CDR1 MNHNY and CDR2 SVGAGI (reference sequence). The CDR3 spans 13 residues. The CDR3 reads CVSSYGQNYEQYF. The CDR3 nucleotides are TGTGTCAGCAGTTACGGCCAGAACTACGAGCAGTACTTC.

The rearrangement uses TRBV4-2 and TRBJ2-1, with a tentative D call TRBD2 (5 bases). In germline, CDR1 is LGHNA, CDR2 YNFKEQ. The ends were cut back, 2 bases at V and 5 bases at J, with 13 bases in the middle. There are 15 residues in the CDR3. In DNA form, the CDR3 reads TGTGCCAGCAGCCAAAGACTATCTGGAGACAATGAGCAGTTCTTC. This encodes CASSQRLSGDNEQFF.

To note about this clonotype: The junction differs from germline at one of its ends, possibly a read error. V usage is TRBV7-8 and J usage is TRBJ2-1; D tentatively reads TRBD1 or TRBD2 (5 bases each). CDR1 and CDR2 (germline): SGHVS, FQNEAQ. The CDR3 is made up of 15 amino acids. In DNA, the CDR3 is TGTGCCAGCAGCTTAGTAGGGACCGCCTACAGTGAGCAGTTCTTC. Encoded protein: CASSLVGTAYSEQFF.